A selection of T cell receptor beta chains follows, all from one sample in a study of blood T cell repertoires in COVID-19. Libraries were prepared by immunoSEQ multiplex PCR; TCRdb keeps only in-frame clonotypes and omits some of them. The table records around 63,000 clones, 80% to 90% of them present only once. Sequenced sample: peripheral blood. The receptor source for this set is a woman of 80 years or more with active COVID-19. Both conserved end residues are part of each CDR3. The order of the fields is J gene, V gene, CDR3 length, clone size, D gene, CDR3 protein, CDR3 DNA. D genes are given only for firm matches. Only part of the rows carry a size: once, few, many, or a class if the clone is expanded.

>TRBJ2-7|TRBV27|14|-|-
CASSLSGATYEQYF
TGTGCCAGCAGTTTATCGGGGGCAACTTACGAGCAGTACTTC
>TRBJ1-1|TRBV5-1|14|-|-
CASSWAGMNTEAFF
TGCGCCAGCAGCTGGGCAGGGATGAACACTGAAGCTTTCTTT
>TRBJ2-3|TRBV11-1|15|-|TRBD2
CASSLLAGGLSTQYF
TGTGCCAGCAGCTTACTAGCGGGGGGGCTGTCTACGCAGTATTTT
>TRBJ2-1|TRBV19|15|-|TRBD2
CASSIGLAGVNEQFF
TGTGCCAGTAGTATAGGGCTAGCGGGGGTAAATGAGCAGTTCTTC
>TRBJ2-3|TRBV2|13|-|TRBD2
CASGGVVGNTQYF
TGTGCCAGCGGGGGGGTGGTGGGAAATACGCAGTATTTT
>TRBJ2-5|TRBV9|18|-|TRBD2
CASSVLGLAGNSGETQYF
TGTGCCAGCAGCGTACTGGGACTAGCGGGGAACTCGGGGGAGACCCAGTACTTC
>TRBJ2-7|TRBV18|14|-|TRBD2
CASSPGLAGGTEHF
TGTGCCAGCTCACCTGGACTAGCGGGGGGCACAGAGCACTTC
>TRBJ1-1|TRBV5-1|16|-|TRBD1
CASSKGTGGPFTEAFF
TGCGCCAGCAGCAAAGGGACAGGGGGCCCGTTCACTGAAGCTTTCTTT
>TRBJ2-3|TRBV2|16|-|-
CASSAISPGGTDTQYF
TGTGCCAGCAGTGCTATCTCTCCGGGGGGCACAGATACGCAGTATTTT
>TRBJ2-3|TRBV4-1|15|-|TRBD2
CASSHGGGGTDTQYF
TGCGCCAGCAGCCACGGGGGAGGGGGCACAGATACGCAGTATTTT
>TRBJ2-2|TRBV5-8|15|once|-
CASSLGGSAHGELFF
TGTGCCAGCAGCCTGGGGGGCTCAGCGCACGGGGAGCTGTTTTTT
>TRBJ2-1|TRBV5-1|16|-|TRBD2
CASSTLSGGAGNEQFF
TGCGCCAGCAGCACCCTTAGCGGGGGGGCGGGGAATGAGCAGTTCTTC
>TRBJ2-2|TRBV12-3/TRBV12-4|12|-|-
CASSFGSGELFF
TGTGCCAGCAGTTTCGGGTCCGGGGAGCTGTTTTTT
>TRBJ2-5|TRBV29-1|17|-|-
CSVEGRTPGGLQETQYF
TGCAGCGTTGAAGGCCGGACTCCGGGCGGACTACAAGAGACCCAGTACTTC
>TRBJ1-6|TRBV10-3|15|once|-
CAISTGLRTASPLHF
TGTGCCATCAGTACAGGGCTGAGAACCGCTTCACCCCTCCACTTT
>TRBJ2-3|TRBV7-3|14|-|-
CASSFGGRTDTQYF
TGTGCCAGCAGCTTTGGGGGCCGGACAGATACGCAGTATTTT
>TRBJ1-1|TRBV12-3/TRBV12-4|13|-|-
CASSVTSNTEAFF
TGTGCCAGCAGTGTGACATCCAACACTGAAGCTTTCTTT
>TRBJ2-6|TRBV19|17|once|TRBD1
CASSKTGEDSGANVLTF
TGTGCCAGTAGTAAGACAGGGGAGGACTCTGGGGCCAACGTCCTGACTTTC
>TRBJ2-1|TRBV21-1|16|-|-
CASSKAHLSSYNEQFF
TGTGCCAGCAGCAAAGCGCACCTTAGCTCCTACAATGAGCAGTTCTTC
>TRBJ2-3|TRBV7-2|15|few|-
CASSLGLAYTDTQYF
TGTGCCAGCAGCTTAGGTCTAGCGTACACAGATACGCAGTATTTT
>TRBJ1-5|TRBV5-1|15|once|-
CASSLLGGGNQPQHF
TGCGCCAGCAGCTTGTTGGGGGGGGGCAATCAGCCCCAGCATTTT
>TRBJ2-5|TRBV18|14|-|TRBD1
CASSPRDRLETQYF
TGTGCCAGCTCACCACGGGACAGGCTAGAGACCCAGTACTTC
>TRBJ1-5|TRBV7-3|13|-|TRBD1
CASSLGQGQPQHF
TGTGCCAGCAGCCTGGGACAGGGTCAGCCCCAGCATTTT
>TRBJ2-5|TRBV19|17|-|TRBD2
CASSIRATSGYQETQYF
TGTGCCAGTAGTATACGAGCGACTAGCGGGTACCAAGAGACCCAGTACTTC
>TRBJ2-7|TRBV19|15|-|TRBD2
CASSRDPGLAPEQYF
TGTGCCAGTAGTAGGGACCCGGGACTAGCACCCGAGCAGTACTTC
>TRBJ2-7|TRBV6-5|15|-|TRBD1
CASSRGDSSSHEQYF
TGTGCCAGCAGTCGTGGGGACAGTTCTTCTCACGAGCAGTACTTC
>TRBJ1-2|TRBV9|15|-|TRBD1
CASSATWTGGYGYTF
TGTGCCAGCAGCGCGACCTGGACAGGGGGTTATGGCTACACCTTC
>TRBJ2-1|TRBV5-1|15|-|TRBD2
CASRSGGSSYNEQFF
TGCGCCAGCAGGTCCGGGGGGAGCTCCTACAATGAGCAGTTCTTC
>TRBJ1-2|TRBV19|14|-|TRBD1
CASSVTGSDYGYTF
TGTGCCAGTAGTGTGACAGGGTCGGACTATGGCTACACCTTC
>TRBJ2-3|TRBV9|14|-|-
CASSVGNSKDTQYF
TGTGCCAGCAGCGTAGGTAATAGCAAAGACACGCAGTATTTT
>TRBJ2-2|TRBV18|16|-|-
CASSPPFPGNTGELFF
TGTGCCAGCTCACCACCTTTCCCGGGAAACACCGGGGAGCTGTTTTTT
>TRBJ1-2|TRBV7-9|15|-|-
CASSPLAQEVYGYTF
TGTGCCAGCAGTCCCTTAGCCCAAGAGGTCTATGGCTACACCTTC
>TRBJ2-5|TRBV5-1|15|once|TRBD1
CASSRTGGGWETQYF
TGCGCCAGCAGCCGGACAGGGGGCGGCTGGGAGACCCAGTACTTC
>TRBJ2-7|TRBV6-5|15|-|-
CASSSIGGMGYEQYF
TGTGCCAGCAGCTCCATTGGGGGGATGGGTTACGAGCAGTACTTC
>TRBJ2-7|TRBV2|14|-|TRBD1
CASKGDRARYEQYF
TGTGCCAGCAAGGGGGACAGGGCCCGCTACGAGCAGTACTTC
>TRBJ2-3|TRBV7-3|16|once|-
CASSPRGASPEYTQYF
TGTGCCAGCAGCCCCCGCGGAGCTTCCCCGGAATATACGCAGTATTTT
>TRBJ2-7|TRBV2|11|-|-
CASSQGGEQYF
TGTGCCAGCAGTCAGGGGGGCGAGCAGTACTTC
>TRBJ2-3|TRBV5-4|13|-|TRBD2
CASSWGTIDTQYF
TGTGCCAGCAGCTGGGGGACTATAGATACGCAGTATTTT
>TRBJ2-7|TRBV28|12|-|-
CASSGQLYEQYF
TGTGCCAGCAGCGGACAGCTCTACGAGCAGTACTTC
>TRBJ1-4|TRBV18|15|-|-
CASSHEQLGNEKLFF
TGTGCCAGCTCACACGAACAGCTCGGTAATGAAAAACTGTTTTTT
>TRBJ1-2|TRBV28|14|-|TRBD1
CASSERDSNYGYTF
TGTGCCAGCAGCGAACGGGACAGCAACTATGGCTACACCTTC
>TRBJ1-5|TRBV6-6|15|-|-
CASSLVGGGGQPQHF
TGTGCCAGCAGTCTCGTGGGGGGAGGGGGACAGCCCCAGCATTTT
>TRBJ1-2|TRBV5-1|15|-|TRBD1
CASSSGTGGFNGYTF
TGCGCCAGCAGCTCGGGAACAGGGGGTTTTAATGGCTACACCTTC
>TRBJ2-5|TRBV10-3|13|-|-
CAISAGAQETQYF
TGTGCCATCAGTGCGGGTGCGCAAGAGACCCAGTACTTC